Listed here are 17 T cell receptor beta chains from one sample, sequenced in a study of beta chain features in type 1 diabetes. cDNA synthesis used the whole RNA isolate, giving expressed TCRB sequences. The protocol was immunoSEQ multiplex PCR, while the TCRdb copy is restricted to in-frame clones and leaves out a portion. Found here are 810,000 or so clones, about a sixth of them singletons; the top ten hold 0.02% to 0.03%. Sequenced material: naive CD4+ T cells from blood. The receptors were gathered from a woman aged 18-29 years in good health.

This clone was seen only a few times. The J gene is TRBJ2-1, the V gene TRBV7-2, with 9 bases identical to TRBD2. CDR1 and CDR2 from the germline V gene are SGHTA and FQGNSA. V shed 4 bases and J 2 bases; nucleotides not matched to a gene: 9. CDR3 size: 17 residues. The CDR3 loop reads CASSSSIAGVTYNEQFF. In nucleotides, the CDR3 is TGTGCCAGCAGCTCGTCAATAGCGGGAGTGACCTACAATGAGCAGTTCTTC.

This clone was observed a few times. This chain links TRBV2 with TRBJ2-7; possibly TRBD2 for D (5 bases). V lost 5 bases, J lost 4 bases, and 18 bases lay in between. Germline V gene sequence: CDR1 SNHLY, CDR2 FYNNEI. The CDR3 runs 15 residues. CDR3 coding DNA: TGTGCCAGCAGTCCCTCCCGGACTCTCCCTTACGAGCAGTACTTC. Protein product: CASSPSRTLPYEQYF.

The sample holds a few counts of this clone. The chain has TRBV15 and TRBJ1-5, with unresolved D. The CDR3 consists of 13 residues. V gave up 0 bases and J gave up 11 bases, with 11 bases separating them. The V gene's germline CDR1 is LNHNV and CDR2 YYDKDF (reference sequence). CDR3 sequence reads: CATSRDLRLAQHF. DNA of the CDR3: TGTGCCACCAGCAGAGACCTTCGGTTGGCCCAGCATTTT.

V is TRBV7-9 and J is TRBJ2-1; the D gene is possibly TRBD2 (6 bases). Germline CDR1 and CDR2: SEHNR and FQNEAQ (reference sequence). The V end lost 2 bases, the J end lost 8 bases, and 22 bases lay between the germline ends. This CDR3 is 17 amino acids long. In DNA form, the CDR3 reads TGTGCCAGCAGCTTAAGATGGGGGGTGACGGCGGAGGATGAGCAGTTCTTC. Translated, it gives CASSLRWGVTAEDEQFF. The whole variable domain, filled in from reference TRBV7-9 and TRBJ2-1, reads DTGVSQNPRHKITKRGQNVTFRCDPISEHNRLYWYRQTLGQGPEFLTYFQNEAQLEKSRLLSDRFSAERPKGSFSTLEIQRTEQGDSAMYLCASSLRWGVTAEDEQFFGPGTRLTVL.

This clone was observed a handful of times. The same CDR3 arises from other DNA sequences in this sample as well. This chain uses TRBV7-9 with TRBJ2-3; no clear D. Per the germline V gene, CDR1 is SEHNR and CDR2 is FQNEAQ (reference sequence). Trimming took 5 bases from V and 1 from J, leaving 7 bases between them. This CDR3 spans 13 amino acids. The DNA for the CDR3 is TGTGCCAGCAGCCTGGATGGCACAGATACGCAGTATTTT. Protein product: CASSLDGTDTQYF.

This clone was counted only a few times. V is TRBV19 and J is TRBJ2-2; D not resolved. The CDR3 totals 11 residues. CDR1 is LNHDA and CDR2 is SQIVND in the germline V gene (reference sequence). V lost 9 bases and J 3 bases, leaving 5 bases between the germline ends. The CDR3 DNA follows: TGTGCCAGCGCGTACACCGGGGAGCTGTTTTTT. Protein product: CASAYTGELFF.

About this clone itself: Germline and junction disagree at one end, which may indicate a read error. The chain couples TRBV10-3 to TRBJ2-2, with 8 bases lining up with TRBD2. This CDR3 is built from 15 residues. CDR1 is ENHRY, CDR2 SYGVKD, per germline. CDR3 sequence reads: CVISGAGANTGELFF. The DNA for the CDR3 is TGTGTCATCAGCGGAGCGGGGGCGAACACCGGGGAGCTGTTTTTT.

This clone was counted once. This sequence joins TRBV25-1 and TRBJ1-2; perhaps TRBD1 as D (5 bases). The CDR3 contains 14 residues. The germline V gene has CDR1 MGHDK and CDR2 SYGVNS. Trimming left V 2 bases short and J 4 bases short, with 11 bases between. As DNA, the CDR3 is TGTGCCAGCAGTGAACACGGGGACGGCTATGGCTACACCTTC. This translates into CASSEHGDGYGYTF.

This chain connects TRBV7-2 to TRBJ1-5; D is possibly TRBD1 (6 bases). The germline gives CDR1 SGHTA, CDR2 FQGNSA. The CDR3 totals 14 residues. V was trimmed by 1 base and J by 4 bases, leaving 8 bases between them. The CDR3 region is CASSLVGHNQPQHF. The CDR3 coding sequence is TGTGCCAGCAGCTTAGTGGGACATAATCAGCCCCAGCATTTT. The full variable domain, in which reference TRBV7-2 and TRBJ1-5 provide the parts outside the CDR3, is GAGVSQSPSNKVTEKGKDVELRCDPISGHTALYWYRQSLGQGLEFLIYFQGNSAPDKSGLPSDRFSAERTGGSVSTLTIQRTQQEDSAVYLCASSLVGHNQPQHFGDGTRLSIL.

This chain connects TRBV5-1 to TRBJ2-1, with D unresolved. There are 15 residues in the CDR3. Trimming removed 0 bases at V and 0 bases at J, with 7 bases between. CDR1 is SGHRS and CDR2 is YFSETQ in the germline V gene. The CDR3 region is CASSLAWSSYNEQFF. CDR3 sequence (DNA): TGCGCCAGCAGCTTGGCATGGAGCTCCTACAATGAGCAGTTCTTC.

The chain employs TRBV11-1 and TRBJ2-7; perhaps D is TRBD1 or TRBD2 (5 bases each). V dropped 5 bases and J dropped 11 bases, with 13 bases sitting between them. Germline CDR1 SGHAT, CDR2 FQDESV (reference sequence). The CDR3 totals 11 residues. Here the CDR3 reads CASSPGRGKYF. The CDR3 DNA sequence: TGTGCCAGCAGCCCGGGACGTGGCAAGTACTTC.

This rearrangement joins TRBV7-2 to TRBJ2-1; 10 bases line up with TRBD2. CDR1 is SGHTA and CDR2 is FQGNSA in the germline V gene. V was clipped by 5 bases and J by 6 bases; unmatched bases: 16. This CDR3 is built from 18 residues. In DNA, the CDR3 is TGTGCCAGCAGCCCCCTGGTTAGTCCTAGCGGGAGAACCAATGAGCAGTTCTTC. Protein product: CASSPLVSPSGRTNEQFF.

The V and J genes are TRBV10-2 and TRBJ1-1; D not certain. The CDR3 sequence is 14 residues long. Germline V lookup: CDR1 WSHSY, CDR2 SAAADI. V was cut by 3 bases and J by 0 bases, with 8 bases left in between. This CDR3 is CASSERSMNTEAFF. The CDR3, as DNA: TGCGCCAGCAGTGAAAGGAGCATGAACACTGAAGCTTTCTTT.

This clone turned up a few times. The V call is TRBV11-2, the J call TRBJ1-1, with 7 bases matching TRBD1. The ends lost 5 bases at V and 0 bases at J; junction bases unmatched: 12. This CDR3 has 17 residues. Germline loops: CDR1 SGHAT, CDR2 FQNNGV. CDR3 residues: CASSRGTVGVLNTEAFF. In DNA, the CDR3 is TGTGCCAGCAGCCGGGGGACAGTAGGAGTGTTGAACACTGAAGCTTTCTTT.

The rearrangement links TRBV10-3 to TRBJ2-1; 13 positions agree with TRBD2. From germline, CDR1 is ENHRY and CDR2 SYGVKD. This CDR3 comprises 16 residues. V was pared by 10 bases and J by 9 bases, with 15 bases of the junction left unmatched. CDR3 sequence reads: CASRPPGTSGTGEQFF. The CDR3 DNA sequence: TGTGCCAGCAGACCTCCTGGGACTAGCGGGACGGGTGAGCAGTTCTTC.

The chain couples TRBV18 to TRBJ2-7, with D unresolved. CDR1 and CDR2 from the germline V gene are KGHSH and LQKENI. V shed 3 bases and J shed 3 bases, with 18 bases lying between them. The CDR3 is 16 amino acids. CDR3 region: CASSPPNSRFVYEQYF. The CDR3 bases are TGTGCCAGCTCACCCCCGAATAGTCGGTTTGTCTACGAGCAGTACTTC. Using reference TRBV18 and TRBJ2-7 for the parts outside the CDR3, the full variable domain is NAGVMQNPRHLVRRRGQEARLRCSPMKGHSHVYWYRQLPEEGLKFMVYLQKENIIDESGMPKERFSAEFPKEGPSILRIQQVVRGDSAAYFCASSPPNSRFVYEQYFGPGTRLTVT.

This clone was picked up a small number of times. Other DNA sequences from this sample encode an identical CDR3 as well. The CDR3 protein is CASSSGLAGVETQYF. For the CDR3, the DNA is TGCGCCAGCAGCTCCGGCCTAGCGGGAGTTGAGACCCAGTACTTC. J is TRBJ2-5 and V is TRBV5-1; 10 nucleotides align to TRBD2. The germline V gene has CDR1 SGHRS and CDR2 YFSETQ. This CDR3 is 15 amino acids long. Trimming removed 3 bases from V and 5 bases from J; junction bases left unmatched: 7.